A single sample gave rise to the 2 T cell receptor beta chains below, sequenced in a study of Graves' ophthalmopathy and Graves' hyperthyroidism (dated by TCRdb to 2016 to 2019). TCRdb shows the sequencer as Illumina HiSeq 2000. For repertoire sequencing, TCR beta CDR3 regions were amplified from RNA transcripts. HTBI primers and the Qiagen OneStep RT-PCR kit were used in a first-round RT-PCR, which was followed by a second-round multiplex PCR, size selection and purification. Using fastp at Q25 and MiXCR, TCRdb reprocessed the public reads and kept productive beta chains. Each entry is one CDR3 protein sequence, shown with its most common DNA and genes. The sample contains approximately 410,000 distinct CDR3 sequences, 15% of them found a single time. The ten largest clones capture roughly 7% of the sample. The sequenced material came from peripheral blood. The receptors stem from a woman younger than 30 with stable Graves' hyperthyroidism. Donor details come from another sample of the same person, matched by shared clones.

This clonotype was detected many times. The V gene is TRBV14, the J gene TRBJ1-6; D ambiguous. Germline V gives CDR1 SGHDN, CDR2 FVKESK. The length of the CDR3 is 16 residues. The V gene lost 1 base and the J gene lost 8 bases, with 15 bases spanning the gap. The CDR3 loop is CASSQVHGWRDSPLHF. The CDR3 nucleotides read TGTGCCAGCAGCCAAGTCCACGGTTGGAGGGATTCACCCCTCCACTTT.

The rearrangement joins TRBV5-5 to TRBJ2-2; 8 nucleotides match TRBD2. J gave up 4 bases and V 6 bases, and 8 bases lay outside the gene matches. The V gene's germline CDR1 is SGHKS and CDR2 YYEKEE (reference sequence). The CDR3 sequence is 15 residues long. This chain's CDR3 is CASTYYSGTTGELFF. CDR3 sequence (DNA): TGTGCCAGCACCTACTATAGCGGGACCACCGGGGAGCTGTTTTTT.